Following are 7 T cell receptor beta chains from one sample sequenced in a study of T cell responses to AZD1222 COVID-19 vaccine. This table comes from immunoSEQ multiplex PCR, and its TCRdb copy is limited to in-frame clones, with some not included. This sample has around 140,000 clones, with about 91% found just once. The sample here was peripheral blood, taken 28 days after the second AZD1222 dose. The receptors stem from an adult who received the AZD1222 COVID-19 vaccine.

The rearrangement links TRBV19 to TRBJ1-5, with D tentatively TRBD1 (5 bases). The V gene lost 2 bases and the J gene lost 6 bases, with 11 bases spanning the gap. The CDR3 length is 14 residues. Germline CDR1 is LNHDA and CDR2 is SQIVND (reference sequence). CDR3 loop: CASSIQGLAQPQHF. CDR3 DNA sequence: TGTGCCAGTAGTATACAGGGATTAGCTCAGCCCCAGCATTTT.

In its sample, this clone was seen a few times. The V gene is TRBV6-6, the J gene TRBJ2-7, with D perhaps TRBD1 (5 bases). There are 13 residues in the CDR3. CDR1 and CDR2 (germline): MNHNY, SVGAGI (reference sequence). Trimming took 5 bases from V and 2 from J, leaving 10 bases between them. The CDR3 DNA is TGTGCCAGCAGTGGGGCGTCCGCCTACGAGCAGTACTTC. It yields the protein CASSGASAYEQYF.

V is TRBV2 and J is TRBJ2-2; 10 positions agree with TRBD2. In germline, CDR1 is SNHLY, CDR2 FYNNEI. Trimming at V came to 10 bases and at J to 3 bases, leaving 14 bases not matched to a gene. This CDR3 is built from 17 residues. The DNA for the CDR3 is TGTGCCAAACGGAGGGTTAGCGGGAGGATCGACACCGGGGAGCTGTTTTTT. Protein product: CAKRRVSGRIDTGELFF.

This chain uses TRBV6-5 with TRBJ1-1; D not certain. Germline V gives CDR1 MNHEY, CDR2 SVGAGI. CDR3 length equals 15 residues. V was clipped by 0 bases and J by 0 bases, with 8 bases between them. The CDR3 loop is CASSYSLAVNTEAFF. CDR3 bases: TGTGCCAGCAGTTACTCCTTAGCCGTGAACACTGAAGCTTTCTTT.

This clone was observed once. The chain couples TRBV3-1 (or the pseudogene TRBV3-2) to TRBJ2-3; 10 positions match TRBD2. This CDR3 has 17 residues. CDR1 is LGHDT, CDR2 YNNKEL, per germline (reference sequence). V lost 0 bases, J lost 5 bases, and 8 bases stayed unmatched. CDR3 region: CASSQDPSSGSVDTQYF. In nucleotides, the CDR3 is TGTGCCAGCAGCCAAGATCCCTCTAGCGGGAGCGTAGATACGCAGTATTTT.

This clone showed up just a few times. The chain has TRBV6-5 and TRBJ1-4, with D hard to call. The germline gives CDR1 MNHEY, CDR2 SVGAGI. V was clipped by 10 bases and J by 4 bases, with 10 bases between them. This CDR3 spans 12 amino acids. CDR3 coding DNA: TGTGCCACCAGGACTTTTAATGAAAAACTGTTTTTT. It codes for CATRTFNEKLFF.

This chain uses TRBV6-5 with TRBJ2-3; 7 bases are a match to TRBD2. J was trimmed by 2 bases and V by 5 bases; bases with no gene match: 4. The germline V gene has CDR1 MNHEY and CDR2 SVGAGI. The CDR3 spans 14 residues. DNA for the CDR3: TGTGCCAGCAGTCCCCTAGCGGCCACAGATACGCAGTATTTT. It yields the protein CASSPLAATDTQYF.